One and the same sample provided the 20 T cell receptor beta chains below, sequenced in a study of Ad26.COV2.S vaccination and SARS-CoV-2 variants. As for treatment: roughly 19 received Ad26.COV2.S at low or high dose, single or two shots; roughly 5 received placebo; per-sample allocation not given. The study sampled participants on day 63 after the first vaccine or placebo injection. The repertoire was sequenced with immunoSEQ multiplex PCR; TCRdb's copy has only in-frame clones and lacks some. The sample contains about 430,000 clones, 90% of which appear only once. Specimen: peripheral blood, collected in a trial of Ad26.COV2.S vaccine versus placebo. The receptors shown here come from a person aged 18 to 65 who received the Ad26.COV2.S COVID-19 vaccine or a placebo.

This sequence joins TRBV29-1 and TRBJ2-3; D call uncertain. CDR3 size: 13 residues. The germline CDR1 and CDR2 sequences are SQVTM and ANQGSEA. The V gene lost 6 bases and the J gene lost 9 bases, with 19 bases spanning the gap. The CDR3 sequence: CSVPERSGLTQYF. For the CDR3, the DNA is TGCAGCGTCCCCGAAAGGTCAGGCCTCACGCAGTATTTT.

The chain is built from TRBV29-1 and TRBJ1-1, with TRBD1 as a possible D gene (5 bases). Germline V lookup: CDR1 SQVTM, CDR2 ANQGSEA. The length of the CDR3 is 13 residues. V was shortened by 4 bases and J by 0 bases, with 9 bases between the two germline ends. Written as DNA, the CDR3 is TGCAGCGTTGGAGGGGCCATGAACACTGAAGCTTTCTTT. Translating it yields CSVGGAMNTEAFF.

The V call is TRBV29-1, the J call TRBJ2-3; TRBD1 is a possible D gene (5 bases). Germline CDR1 and CDR2: SQVTM and ANQGSEA. The CDR3 is made up of 16 amino acids. V was cut by 1 base and J by 0 bases, with 14 bases left in between. The CDR3 reads CSVEGGPVISTDTQYF. The CDR3 DNA reads TGCAGCGTTGAAGGGGGCCCCGTCATTAGCACAGATACGCAGTATTTT.

J is TRBJ2-3 and V is TRBV7-9; D is possibly TRBD1 or TRBD2 (5 bases each). Germline V gene data show CDR1 as SEHNR and CDR2 as FQNEAQ (reference sequence). This CDR3 is built from 15 residues. V lost 5 bases and J lost 0, with 12 bases in between. The CDR3 DNA follows: TGTGCCAGCAGCCTGGGGCGGGCTAGCACAGATACGCAGTATTTT. It codes for CASSLGRASTDTQYF.

About this clone: A much larger clonotype is one base distant, so this may be a read error. Other DNA sequences in this sample translate to the same CDR3. This sequence joins TRBV12-3 or TRBV12-4 and TRBJ1-1, with a tentative D call TRBD1 (6 bases). Deletions cut 4 bases from V and 1 base from J, with 7 bases between. The CDR3 consists of 13 residues. The CDR3 spells CASSSTGNTEAFF. The CDR3 nucleotides are TGTGCCAGCAGTTCGACAGGGAACACTGAAGCTTTCTTT.

This clone occurred once. The rearrangement uses TRBV3-1 (or the pseudogene TRBV3-2) and TRBJ1-3; D is possibly TRBD1 (6 bases). There are 17 residues in the CDR3. Germline loops: CDR1 LGHDT, CDR2 YNNKEL (reference sequence). Trimming took off 2 bases at V and 0 bases at J, with 14 bases between the two ends. In nucleotides, the CDR3 is TGTGCCAGCAGCCAACTGACAGGACGGAGCTCTGGAAACACCATATATTTT. Amino acids: CASSQLTGRSSGNTIYF.

The chain links TRBV7-2 to TRBJ2-7; D is perhaps TRBD1 or TRBD2 (5 bases each). CDR1 SGHTA and CDR2 FQGNSA come from the germline V gene. V shed 2 bases and J shed 3 bases, with 17 bases lying between them. This CDR3 comprises 16 residues. The CDR3 reads CASSLSVGDGGYEQYF. CDR3 DNA sequence: TGTGCCAGCAGCTTATCGGTGGGGGACGGTGGCTACGAGCAGTACTTC.

The J gene is TRBJ2-7, the V gene TRBV4-1; D call uncertain. In germline, CDR1 is MGHRA, CDR2 YSYEKL. Trimming removed 1 base at V and 1 base at J, with 8 bases between. The CDR3 covers 14 residues. CDR3 residues: CASSQGGGSYEQYF. DNA for the CDR3: TGCGCCAGCAGCCAAGGAGGCGGTTCCTACGAGCAGTACTTC.

The chain recombines TRBV6-2 or TRBV6-3 with TRBJ2-1, with 15 bases matching TRBD2. Per the germline V gene, CDR1 is MNHEY and CDR2 is SVGEGT. This CDR3 contains 18 residues. With 2 bases clipped from V and 8 bases from J, the junction kept 10 bases outside the gene matches. The CDR3 protein is CASSYPPGLAGGPYEQFF. CDR3 bases: TGTGCCAGCAGTTACCCTCCTGGACTAGCGGGAGGGCCATATGAGCAGTTCTTC.

The chain recombines TRBV28 with TRBJ1-2, with a weak D call TRBD1 (6 bases). V was pared by 1 base and J by 2 bases, with 8 bases between. Per the germline V gene, CDR1 is MDHEN and CDR2 is SYDVKM. The CDR3 has 14 amino acids. The CDR3 DNA reads TGTGCCAGCAGTTTATATGACAGGAACTATGGCTACACCTTC. Translation gives CASSLYDRNYGYTF.

V gene TRBV23-1 combines with J gene TRBJ2-3; D is unresolved. TRBV23-1 qualifies as an ORF whose function is uncertain. CDR3 length: 14 residues. V lost 1 base and J 2 bases, leaving 7 bases between the germline ends. CDR3 DNA sequence: TGCGCCAGCAGTCAATGTAGGGACACAGATACGCAGTATTTT. Protein product: CASSQCRDTDTQYF.

The rearrangement joins TRBV4-1 to TRBJ1-5; D not resolved. Germline V gene lookup returns CDR1 MGHRA and CDR2 YSYEKL. The CDR3 length is 13 residues. V was trimmed by 1 base and J by 5 bases, leaving 6 bases between them. The CDR3 loop is CASSQGFDQPQHF. CDR3 nucleotides: TGCGCCAGCAGCCAAGGATTCGATCAGCCCCAGCATTTT.

This clone has more than one count but fewer than ten. The rearrangement links TRBV5-4 to TRBJ1-3; 10 bases are shared with TRBD1. With V trimmed by 3 bases and J by 4 bases, 13 bases remained unmatched. CDR1 and CDR2 from the germline V gene are SGHNT and YYREEE (reference sequence). The CDR3 covers 18 residues. The CDR3 nucleotides are TGTGCCAGCAGCTCTTTAAAATCGGACAGGGGGTCGGGAAACACCATATATTTT. Amino acid sequence: CASSSLKSDRGSGNTIYF.

This clone was counted once. J is TRBJ2-7 and V is TRBV6-5, with 10 bases matching TRBD1. The CDR3 runs 14 residues. The V and J ends lost 7 bases and 3 bases, in that order; junction bases with no gene match: 6. Per the germline V gene, CDR1 is MNHEY and CDR2 is SVGAGI. CDR3 region: CASNKDRGRYEQYF. The CDR3 nucleotides are TGTGCCAGCAATAAAGACAGGGGGCGCTACGAGCAGTACTTC.

This clone was seen only once. The gene calls are TRBV6-6 and TRBJ2-1; possibly TRBD1 or TRBD2 for D (5 bases each). V lost 7 bases and J 2 bases, leaving 9 bases between the germline ends. CDR1 is MNHNY and CDR2 is SVGAGI in the germline V gene (reference sequence). This CDR3 region has 13 residues. The CDR3 reads CASIRDPYNEQFF. As DNA, the CDR3 is TGTGCCAGCATAAGGGACCCCTACAATGAGCAGTTCTTC.

The chain couples TRBV5-8 to TRBJ1-5; 8 nucleotides agree with TRBD1. CDR3 size: 16 residues. CDR1 is SGHTS, CDR2 YDEGEE, per germline. V shed 3 bases, J shed 1 base, and the junction held 6 bases outside the gene matches. The chain's CDR3 is CASSSNRGASNQPQHF. The CDR3 DNA is TGTGCCAGCAGCTCCAACAGGGGGGCGAGCAATCAGCCCCAGCATTTT.

This chain joins TRBV19 and TRBJ2-7; TRBD2 matches 7 bases. The CDR3 is made up of 13 amino acids. CDR1 is LNHDA, CDR2 SQIVND, per germline (reference sequence). Germline trimming cut 6 bases from V and 4 bases from J; bases unmatched to any gene: 6. For the CDR3, the DNA is TGTGCCAGTAGCCCCGGGGAGGGGTACGAGCAGTACTTC. This gives the protein CASSPGEGYEQYF.

This clone was observed a handful of times. This chain joins TRBV7-9 and TRBJ1-4; D is uncertain. CDR1 and CDR2 (germline): SEHNR, FQNEAQ (reference sequence). The CDR3 has 12 residues. V lost 4 bases, J lost 10 bases, and 10 bases lay in between. CDR3 loop: CASSSLGRKLFF. CDR3 coding DNA: TGTGCCAGCAGCTCGTTGGGTCGAAAACTGTTTTTT.

The chain recombines TRBV28 with TRBJ2-3, with TRBD1 matching over 7 bases. V gave up 6 bases and J gave up 3 bases; unmatched junction bases: 6. Germline CDR1 and CDR2: MDHEN and SYDVKM. The CDR3 consists of 14 residues. In DNA, the CDR3 is TGTGCCAGCAGGCCACAGGGGAAAACAGATACGCAGTATTTT. It is translated as CASRPQGKTDTQYF. Full variable domain (outside the CDR3, taken from reference TRBV28 and TRBJ2-3): DVKVTQSSRYLVKRTGEKVFLECVQDMDHENMFWYRQDPGLGLRLIYFSYDVKMKEKGDIPEGYSVSREKKERFSLILESASTNQTSMYLCASRPQGKTDTQYFGPGTRLTVL.

The chain recombines TRBV5-4 with TRBJ2-6; D remains ambiguous. The CDR3 contains 13 residues. Trimming cost V 0 bases and J 6 bases, with 4 bases left between them. CDR1 is SGHNT, CDR2 YYREEE, per germline (reference sequence). DNA for the CDR3: TGTGCCAGCAGCTTGGCCGCGGCCAACGTCCTGACTTTC. This gives the protein CASSLAAANVLTF.